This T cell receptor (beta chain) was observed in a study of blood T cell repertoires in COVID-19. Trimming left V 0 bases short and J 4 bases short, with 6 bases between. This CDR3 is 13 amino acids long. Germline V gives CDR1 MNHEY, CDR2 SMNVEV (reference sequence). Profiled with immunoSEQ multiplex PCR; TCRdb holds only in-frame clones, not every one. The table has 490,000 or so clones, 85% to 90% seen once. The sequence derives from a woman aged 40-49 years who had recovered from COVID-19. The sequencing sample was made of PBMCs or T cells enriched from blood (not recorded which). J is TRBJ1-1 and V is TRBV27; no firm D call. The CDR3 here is CASSLSVSTEAFF. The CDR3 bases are TGTGCCAGCAGTTTATCCGTGTCCACTGAAGCTTTCTTT.